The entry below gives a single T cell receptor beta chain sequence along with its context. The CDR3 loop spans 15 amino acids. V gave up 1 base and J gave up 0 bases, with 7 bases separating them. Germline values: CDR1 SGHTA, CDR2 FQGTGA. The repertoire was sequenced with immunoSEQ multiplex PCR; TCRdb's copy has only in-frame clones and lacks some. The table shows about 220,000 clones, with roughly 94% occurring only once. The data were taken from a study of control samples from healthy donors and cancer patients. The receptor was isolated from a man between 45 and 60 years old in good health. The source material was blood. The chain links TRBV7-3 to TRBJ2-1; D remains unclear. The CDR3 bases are TGTGCCAGCAGCTTAAGCCCAGTCTCCTACAATGAGCAGTTCTTC. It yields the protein CASSLSPVSYNEQFF.